This T cell receptor (beta chain) appears in the sequencing data of a study of shared clonotypes between healthy human individuals. Sequencing was performed with immunoSEQ multiplex PCR; in TCRdb, only in-frame clones are kept and a portion is missing. This table holds 2 million to 3 million clones, 93% found once. This CDR3 spans 13 amino acids. The V and J ends lost 2 bases and 3 bases respectively, with 7 bases between them. Per the germline V gene, CDR1 is SNHLY and CDR2 is FYNNEI. V usage is TRBV2 and J usage is TRBJ1-1; no clear D gene. The clonotype originates from a man aged 18-30 years in good health. Some clones in this sample may be carry-over from other donors' samples. The sequenced sample consisted of naive CD4+ T cells from PBMCs. The subset denotes: CD45RA+ positively selected. The CDR3 is CASSEISYTEAFF. The CDR3 DNA reads as TGTGCCAGCAGTGAAATTAGTTACACTGAAGCTTTCTTT.